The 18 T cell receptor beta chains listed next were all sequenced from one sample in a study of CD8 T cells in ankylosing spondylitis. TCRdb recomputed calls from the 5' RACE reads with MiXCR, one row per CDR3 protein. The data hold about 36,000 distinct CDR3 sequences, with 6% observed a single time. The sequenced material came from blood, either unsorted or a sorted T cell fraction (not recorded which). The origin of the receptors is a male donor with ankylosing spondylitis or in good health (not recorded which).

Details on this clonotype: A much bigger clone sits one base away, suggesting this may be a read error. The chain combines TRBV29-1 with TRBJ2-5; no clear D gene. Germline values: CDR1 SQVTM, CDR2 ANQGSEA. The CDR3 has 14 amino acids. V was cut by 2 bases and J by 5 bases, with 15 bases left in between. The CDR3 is CSVEFESLWETQYF. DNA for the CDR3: TGCAGCGTTGAATTCGAGTCCCTTTGGGAGACCCAGTACTTC. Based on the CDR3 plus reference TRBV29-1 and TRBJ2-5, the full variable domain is SAVISQKPSRDICQRGTSLTIQCQVDSQVTMMFWYRQQPGQSLTLIATANQGSEATYESGFVIDKFPISRPNLTFSTLTVSNMSPEDSSIYLCSVEFESLWETQYFGPGTRLLVL.

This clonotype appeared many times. CDR3 amino acids: CSAPTSGAYGYTF. CDR3 nucleotide sequence: TGCAGTGCGCCGACATCCGGGGCCTATGGCTACACCTTC. The chain joins TRBV20-1 to TRBJ1-2, with D perhaps TRBD1 (5 bases). V lost 6 bases to trimming and J lost 4 bases, with 15 bases between them. The germline CDR1 and CDR2 sequences are DFQATT and SNEGSKA (reference sequence). This CDR3 has 13 amino acids.

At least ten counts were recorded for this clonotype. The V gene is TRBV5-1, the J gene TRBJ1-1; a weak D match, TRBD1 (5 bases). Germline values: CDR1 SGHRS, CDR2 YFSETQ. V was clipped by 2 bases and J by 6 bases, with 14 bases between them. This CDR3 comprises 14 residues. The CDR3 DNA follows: TGCGCCAGCAGCTTATCAAGTGGGGGACCTGAAGCTTTCTTT. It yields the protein CASSLSSGGPEAFF. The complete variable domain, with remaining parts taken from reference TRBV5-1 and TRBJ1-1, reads KAGVTQTPRYLIKTRGQQVTLSCSPISGHRSVSWYQQTPGQGLQFLFEYFSETQRNKGNFPGRFSGRQFSNSRSEMNVSTLELGDSALYLCASSLSSGGPEAFFGQGTRLTVV.

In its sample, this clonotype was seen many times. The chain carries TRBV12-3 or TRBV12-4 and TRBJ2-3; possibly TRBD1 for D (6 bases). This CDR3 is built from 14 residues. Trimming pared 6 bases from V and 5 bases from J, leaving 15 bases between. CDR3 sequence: CASRWDTQGDTQYF. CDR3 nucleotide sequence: TGTGCCAGCAGGTGGGACACCCAGGGAGATACGCAGTATTTT.

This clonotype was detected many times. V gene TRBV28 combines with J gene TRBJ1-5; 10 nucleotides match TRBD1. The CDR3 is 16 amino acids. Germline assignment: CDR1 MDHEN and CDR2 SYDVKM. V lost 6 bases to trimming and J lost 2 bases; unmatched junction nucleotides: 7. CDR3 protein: CASSPTGGARNQPQHF. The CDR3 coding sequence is TGTGCCAGCAGCCCGACAGGGGGCGCGCGCAATCAGCCCCAGCATTTT.

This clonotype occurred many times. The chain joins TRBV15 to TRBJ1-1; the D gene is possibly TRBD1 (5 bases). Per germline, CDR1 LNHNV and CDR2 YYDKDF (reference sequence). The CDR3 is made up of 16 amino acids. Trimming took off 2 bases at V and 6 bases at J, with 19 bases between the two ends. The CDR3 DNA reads TGTGCCACCAGCAGATTTGCGGGGGGGTTGATCGCTGAAGCTTTCTTT. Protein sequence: CATSRFAGGLIAEAFF. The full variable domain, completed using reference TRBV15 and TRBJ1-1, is DAMVIQNPRYQVTQFGKPVTLSCSQTLNHNVMYWYQQKSSQAPKLLFHYYDKDFNNEADTPDNFQSRRPNTSFCFLDIRSPGLGDTAMYLCATSRFAGGLIAEAFFGQGTRLTVV.

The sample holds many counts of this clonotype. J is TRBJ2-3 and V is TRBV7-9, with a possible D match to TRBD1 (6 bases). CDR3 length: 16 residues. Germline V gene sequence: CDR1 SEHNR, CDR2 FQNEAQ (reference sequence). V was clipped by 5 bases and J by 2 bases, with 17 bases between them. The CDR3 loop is CASSPHYRAPTDTQYF. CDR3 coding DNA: TGTGCCAGCAGCCCCCATTACAGGGCCCCCACAGATACGCAGTATTTT.

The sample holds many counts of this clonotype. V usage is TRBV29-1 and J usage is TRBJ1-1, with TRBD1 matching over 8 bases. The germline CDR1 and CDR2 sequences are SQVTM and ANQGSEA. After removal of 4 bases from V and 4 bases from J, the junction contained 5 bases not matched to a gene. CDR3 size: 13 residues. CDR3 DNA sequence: TGCAGCGTTGGTACAGGGGGGGGCACTGAAGCTTTCTTT. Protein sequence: CSVGTGGGTEAFF. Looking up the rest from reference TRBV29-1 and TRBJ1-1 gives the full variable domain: SAVISQKPSRDICQRGTSLTIQCQVDSQVTMMFWYRQQPGQSLTLIATANQGSEATYESGFVIDKFPISRPNLTFSTLTVSNMSPEDSSIYLCSVGTGGGTEAFFGQGTRLTVV.

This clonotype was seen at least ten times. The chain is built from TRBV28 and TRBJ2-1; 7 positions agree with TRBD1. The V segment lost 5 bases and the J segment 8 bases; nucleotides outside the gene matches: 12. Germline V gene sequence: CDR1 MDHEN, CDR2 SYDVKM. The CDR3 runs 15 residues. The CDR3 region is CASSLRQGGKDEQFF. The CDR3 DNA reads TGTGCCAGCAGTCTACGACAGGGTGGTAAGGATGAGCAGTTCTTC.

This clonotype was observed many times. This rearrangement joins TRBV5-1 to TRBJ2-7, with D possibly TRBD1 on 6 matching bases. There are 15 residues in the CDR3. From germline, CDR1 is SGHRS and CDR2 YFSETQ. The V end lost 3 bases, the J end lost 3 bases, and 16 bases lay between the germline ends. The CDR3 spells CASSSGEYRFYEQYF. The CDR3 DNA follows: TGCGCCAGCAGCTCAGGGGAGTACCGTTTCTACGAGCAGTACTTC. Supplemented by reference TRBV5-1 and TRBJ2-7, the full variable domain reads KAGVTQTPRYLIKTRGQQVTLSCSPISGHRSVSWYQQTPGQGLQFLFEYFSETQRNKGNFPGRFSGRQFSNSRSEMNVSTLELGDSALYLCASSSGEYRFYEQYFGPGTRLTVT.

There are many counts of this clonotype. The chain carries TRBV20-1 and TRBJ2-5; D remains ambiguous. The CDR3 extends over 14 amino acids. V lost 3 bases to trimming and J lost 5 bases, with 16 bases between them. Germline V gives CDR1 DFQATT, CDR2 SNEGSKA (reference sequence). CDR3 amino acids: CSARGLVELETQYF. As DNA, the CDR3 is TGCAGTGCTAGGGGCCTTGTAGAACTGGAGACCCAGTACTTC.

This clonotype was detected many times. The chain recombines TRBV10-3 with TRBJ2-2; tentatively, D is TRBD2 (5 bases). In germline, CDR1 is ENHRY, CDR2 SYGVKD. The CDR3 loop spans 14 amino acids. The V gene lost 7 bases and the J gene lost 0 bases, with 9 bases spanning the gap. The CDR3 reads CAIKEEANTGELFF. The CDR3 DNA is TGTGCCATCAAGGAGGAAGCGAACACCGGGGAGCTGTTTTTT.

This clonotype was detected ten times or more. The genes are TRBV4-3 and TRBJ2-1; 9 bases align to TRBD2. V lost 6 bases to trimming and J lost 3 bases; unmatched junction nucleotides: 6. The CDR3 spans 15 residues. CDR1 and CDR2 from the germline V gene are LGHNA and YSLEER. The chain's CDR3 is CASSISSGVYNEQFF. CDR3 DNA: TGCGCCAGCAGTATTTCTAGCGGGGTCTACAATGAGCAGTTCTTC.

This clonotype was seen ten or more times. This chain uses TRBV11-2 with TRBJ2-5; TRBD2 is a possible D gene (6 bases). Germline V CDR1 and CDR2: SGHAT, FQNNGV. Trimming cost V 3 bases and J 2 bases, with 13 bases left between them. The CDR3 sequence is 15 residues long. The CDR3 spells CASSFNVAGQETQYF. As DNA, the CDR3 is TGTGCCAGCAGCTTTAACGTGGCGGGACAAGAGACCCAGTACTTC.

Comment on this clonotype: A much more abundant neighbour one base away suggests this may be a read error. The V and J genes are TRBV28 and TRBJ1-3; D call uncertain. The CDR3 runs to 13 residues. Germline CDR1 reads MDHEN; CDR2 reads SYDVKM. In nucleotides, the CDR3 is TGTGCCAACAGTCGTGGAGCAGGAAACACCATATATTTT. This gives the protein CANSRGAGNTIYF. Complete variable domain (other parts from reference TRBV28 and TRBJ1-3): DVKVTQSSRYLVKRTGEKVFLECVQDMDHENMFWYRQDPGLGLRLIYFSYDVKMKEKGDIPEGYSVSREKKERFSLILESASTNQTSMYLCANSRGAGNTIYFGEGSWLTVV.

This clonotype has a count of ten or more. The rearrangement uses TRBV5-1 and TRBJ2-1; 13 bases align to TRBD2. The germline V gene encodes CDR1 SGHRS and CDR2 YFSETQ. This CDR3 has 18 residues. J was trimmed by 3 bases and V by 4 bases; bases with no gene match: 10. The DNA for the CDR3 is TGCGCCAGCAGCCTGGGACTAGCGGGACGAACGGACTACAATGAGCAGTTCTTC. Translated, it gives CASSLGLAGRTDYNEQFF.

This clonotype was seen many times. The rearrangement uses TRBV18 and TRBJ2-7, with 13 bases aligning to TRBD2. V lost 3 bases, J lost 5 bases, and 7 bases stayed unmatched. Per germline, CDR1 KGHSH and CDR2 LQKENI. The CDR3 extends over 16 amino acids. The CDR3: CASSPGLAGNPNEQYF. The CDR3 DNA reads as TGTGCCAGCTCACCGGGACTAGCGGGAAACCCCAACGAGCAGTACTTC. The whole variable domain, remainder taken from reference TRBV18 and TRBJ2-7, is NAGVMQNPRHLVRRRGQEARLRCSPMKGHSHVYWYRQLPEEGLKFMVYLQKENIIDESGMPKERFSAEFPKEGPSILRIQQVVRGDSAAYFCASSPGLAGNPNEQYFGPGTRLTVT.

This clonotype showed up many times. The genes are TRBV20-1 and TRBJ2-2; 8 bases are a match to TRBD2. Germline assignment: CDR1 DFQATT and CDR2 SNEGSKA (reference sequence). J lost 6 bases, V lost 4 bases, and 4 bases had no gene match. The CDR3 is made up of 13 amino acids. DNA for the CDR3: TGCAGTGCTAAGTCGCGGGGGGCCGGGGAGCTGTTTTTT. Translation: CSAKSRGAGELFF.